This TCR beta chain was identified in a study of T cell responses to AZD1222 COVID-19 vaccine. Notes on the study in general: Increased Spike-specific TCR breadth and depth were observed after two AZD1222 doses. Spike regions recognized by vaccine-associated CD4 TCRs spanned the protein, led by 160-218 and 743-854.

Concerning this clone itself: The antigen is undetermined. The junction does not match germline at one end; this may be a read error.

Method: immunoSEQ multiplex PCR; TCRdb's copy keeps in-frame clones and lacks some. Among 130,000 to 150,000 clones, roughly 91% were seen once, and the ten largest hold around 1.9%. The CDR3 length is 15 residues. Germline CDR1 and CDR2: MNHEY and SVGAGI. The receptor was derived from an adult in good health. The chain has TRBV6-5 and TRBJ2-4; D is possibly TRBD1 (7 bases). Sample: peripheral blood, taken on day 0 of AZD1222 vaccination. CDR3 region: CASSPAGARGDIKYF. CDR3 DNA: TGTGCCAGCAGTCCCGCAGGGGCCAGGGGGGACATTAAGTACTTC.